This TCR beta chain was found in a study of regulatory T cells in long-lasting Graves disease. Germline V gene data show CDR1 as LGHNA and CDR2 as YNFKEQ. The CDR3 runs to 14 residues. The junction had 4 bases not matched to a gene; V was cut back by 4 bases and J by 5 bases. Library construction for TCR beta used iRepertoire HTBI primers and Arm-PCR of CDR3 regions. TCRdb reanalysed the multiplex PCR reads using MiXCR and keeps one entry per CDR3 protein. The table records hundreds of thousands of distinct CDR3 sequences, roughly 21% of them present only once. Time point noted: persistent/refractory GD, antithyroid drugs over 5 years with positive TRAb. There was RNA extracted from PBMCs, and the TCR library was made from it. Only one count was recorded for this clonotype.

The material sequenced was peripheral blood mononuclear cells (PBMCs), taken when the disease was refractory, from a patient treated with antithyroid drugs. This sequence was found in a female donor with Graves disease. The J gene is TRBJ2-5, the V gene TRBV4-2; 10 bases are a match to TRBD2. The chain's CDR3 is CASSLLAGRETQYF. CDR3 DNA: TGTGCCAGCAGCCTACTAGCGGGGCGGGAGACCCAGTACTTC.